This is a list of T cell receptor beta chains from one sample in a study of cytomegalovirus exposure and HLA in healthy donors. Data came from immunoSEQ multiplex PCR; TCRdb stores just in-frame clones and leaves some out. This table holds under 200,000 clones, approximately 77% found once. The sample comprised PBMCs. The origin of the receptors is a female donor in good health and CMV-seronegative. Each CDR3 is given with its conserved first and last residue. Size tells how often a clone was seen (once, few, many) or the class of an expanded clone, and some rows leave it out.

TRBV27 | - | CASSLLAGGPREQYF
TRBV28 | - | CASSFGERHTRGNTIYF
TRBV7-2 | many | CASSSFPRTSSAYEQYF
TRBV27 | - | CASSLGTSGLYNEQFF
TRBV5-3 | - | CARSFLAHEQFF
TRBV19 | - | CASSIWGGSNQPQHF
TRBV29-1 | - | CSVEDRTSSTDTQYF
TRBV6-5 | few | CASSHEGGGNTIYF
TRBV5-1 | - | CASSLLAGESDTQYF
TRBV28 | - | CASSPPGAYEQYF
TRBV4-1 | - | CASSQAEQGPQETQYF
TRBV9 | - | CASRANDPRWDRLEEQYF
TRBV11-2 | - | CASSFAGQGQGYGYTF
TRBV4-1 | - | CASSQPGTSTSYEQYF
TRBV13 | - | CASSLRPSGTYEQYF
TRBV7-6 | - | CASSSSGAYEQYF
TRBV6-1 | - | CASSDLRDKLEKLFF
TRBV10-3 | - | CAIGGTEETQYF
TRBV28 | - | CASSFMLGIGTSGRISYNEQFF
TRBV28 | few | CASSFRLTEAFF
TRBV29-1 | - | CSVVTGDTQYF
TRBV11-2 | once | CASTLTGGSLYEQYF
TRBV11-2 | - | CASSWTSGRKDEQFF
TRBV6-6 | - | CASSYTGGGTDTQYF
TRBV15 | - | CATSWTGGLGGELFF
TRBV7-9 | - | CASSSDGGQETQYF